This TCR beta chain was sequenced for a study of breast tumors, draining lymph nodes, adjacent tissues. Each CDR3 protein gets one entry after TCRdb re-called the multiplex PCR reads with MiXCR. Altogether roughly 8,000 distinct CDR3 sequences are present, 65% to 75% being singletons, with the ten largest covering under 55%. Germline CDR1 reads WSHSY; CDR2 reads SAAADI. The CDR3 has 11 amino acids. Deletions cut 7 bases from V and 4 bases from J, with 6 bases between. V usage is TRBV10-2 and J usage is TRBJ2-3; D not certain. The sequence came from a female donor with breast cancer. Some clones in this sample may be carry-over from other donors' samples. The sequencing input was tumor-adjacent breast tissue. CDR3 DNA sequence: TGCGCCAGCACAAAAGCAGATACGCAGTATTTT. It yields the protein CASTKADTQYF.